Below are 26 T cell receptor beta chains sequenced from a single sample in a study of blood T cell repertoires in COVID-19. Data came from immunoSEQ multiplex PCR; TCRdb stores just in-frame clones and leaves some out. The sample records around 50,000 clones, roughly four fifths being singletons. The source material was peripheral blood. The receptors were sampled from a man aged 40-49 years with acute or convalescent COVID-19.

The chain uses TRBV6-2 or TRBV6-3 and TRBJ2-5, with TRBD2 as a possible D gene (6 bases). This CDR3 has 15 residues. V was cut by 0 bases and J by 5 bases, with 13 bases left in between. Germline CDR1 is MNHEY and CDR2 is SVGEGT. In nucleotides, the CDR3 is TGTGCCAGCAGTTACTCGCGGGGTTTCGGGGAGACCCAGTACTTC. Translated: CASSYSRGFGETQYF.

The CDR3 region is CASSLGQGAQADTQYF. For the CDR3, the DNA is TGCGCCAGCAGCTTGGGACAGGGGGCGCAAGCAGATACGCAGTATTTT. The chain employs TRBV5-1 and TRBJ2-3; 10 bases map to TRBD1. Germline CDR1 SGHRS, CDR2 YFSETQ. Trimming at V came to 0 bases and at J to 4 bases, leaving 5 bases not matched to a gene. The CDR3 runs to 16 residues.

This clone has only one observation. V usage is TRBV4-2 and J usage is TRBJ2-5; the D gene is possibly TRBD2 (5 bases). The CDR3 extends over 14 amino acids. Trimming took off 3 bases at V and 5 bases at J, with 13 bases between the two ends. In germline, CDR1 is LGHNA, CDR2 YNFKEQ. The CDR3 is CASSHPRTGETQYF. DNA of the CDR3: TGTGCCAGCAGCCATCCCAGGACGGGGGAGACCCAGTACTTC.

The V and J genes are TRBV4-1 and TRBJ1-2; a weak D match, TRBD1 (5 bases). CDR3 length equals 14 residues. Trimming removed 1 base from V and 2 bases from J, with 8 bases in between. Germline V gene data show CDR1 as MGHRA and CDR2 as YSYEKL. The CDR3 reads CASSQVGGNYGYTF. The CDR3 DNA sequence: TGCGCCAGCAGCCAAGTTGGGGGGAACTATGGCTACACCTTC.

This clone came up once. The chain links TRBV12-2 to TRBJ1-3. TRBV12-2 is assigned pseudogene status. The CDR3 contains 17 residues. CDR3 sequence (DNA): TGTGCAAGTCGCTGGCCTTGGAGGACTCCCGAGGCCAACACCATATATTTT. It translates to CASRWPWRTPEANTIYF.

V is TRBV7-9 and J is TRBJ1-1, with D maybe TRBD1 (6 bases). Trimming took 1 base from V and 1 from J, leaving 7 bases between them. This CDR3 has 14 residues. Per germline, CDR1 SEHNR and CDR2 FQNEAQ (reference sequence). Here the CDR3 DNA reads TGTGCCAGCAGCTTAGGGACAGCGAACACTGAAGCTTTCTTT. Translating it yields CASSLGTANTEAFF.

J is TRBJ1-5 and V is TRBV7-9; 8 nucleotides match TRBD1. This CDR3 is built from 15 residues. Looked up from germline, CDR1 is SEHNR and CDR2 is FQNEAQ (reference sequence). Trimming took 1 base from V and 1 from J; bases not matched to a gene: 0. CDR3 DNA: TGTGCCAGCAGCTTAGGGACAGGGAGCAATCAGCCCCAGCATTTT. Translated: CASSLGTGSNQPQHF. The complete variable domain, with remaining parts taken from reference TRBV7-9 and TRBJ1-5, reads DTGVSQNPRHKITKRGQNVTFRCDPISEHNRLYWYRQTLGQGPEFLTYFQNEAQLEKSRLLSDRFSAERPKGSFSTLEIQRTEQGDSAMYLCASSLGTGSNQPQHFGDGTRLSIL.

The rearrangement links TRBV11-2 to TRBJ2-5; the D gene is possibly TRBD2 (5 bases). CDR3 length: 15 residues. Germline V lookup: CDR1 SGHAT, CDR2 FQNNGV. V lost 5 bases to trimming and J lost 5 bases, with 18 bases between them. This CDR3 is CASSLGSGSWETQYF. For the CDR3, the DNA is TGTGCCAGCAGCCTTGGGTCGGGGAGCTGGGAGACCCAGTACTTC.

This chain joins TRBV5-4 and TRBJ2-2; 12 bases fit TRBD1. Germline V CDR1 and CDR2: SGHNT, YYREEE (reference sequence). The length of the CDR3 is 16 residues. With 5 bases clipped from V and 2 bases from J, the junction kept 4 bases outside the gene matches. The CDR3 DNA is TGTGCCAGCAGGATGGGGACAGGGGGCAACACCGGGGAGCTGTTTTTT. It codes for CASRMGTGGNTGELFF.

This clone has only one observation. The chain recombines TRBV5-1 with TRBJ2-5, with D possibly TRBD2 on 5 matching bases. Trimming pared 7 bases from V and 2 bases from J, leaving 15 bases between. The CDR3 length is 14 residues. Germline assignment: CDR1 SGHRS and CDR2 YFSETQ. CDR3 sequence: CASSGRTAQETQYF. The CDR3 DNA reads as TGCGCCAGCTCAGGAAGGACTGCGCAAGAGACCCAGTACTTC.

The chain uses TRBV6-5 and TRBJ2-7; D might be TRBD1 (6 bases). CDR3 size: 13 residues. V lost 8 bases to trimming and J lost 3 bases, with 14 bases between them. The germline V gene encodes CDR1 MNHEY and CDR2 SVGAGI. CDR3 loop: CASEARGGYEQYF. The CDR3 DNA reads TGTGCCAGCGAGGCGAGAGGGGGCTACGAGCAGTACTTC.

The rearrangement uses TRBV7-2 and TRBJ2-5; TRBD2 matches at 12 bases. The CDR3 consists of 16 residues. Germline CDR1 is SGHTA and CDR2 is FQGNSA. Unmatched junction bases numbered 4, after V lost 1 base and J lost 4 bases. CDR3 sequence: CASSLGASGGAETQYF. In DNA form, the CDR3 reads TGTGCCAGCAGCTTAGGGGCTAGCGGGGGGGCAGAGACCCAGTACTTC.

This clone was seen only a few times. This rearrangement joins TRBV2 to TRBJ1-5; D is possibly TRBD1 (6 bases). Germline CDR1 and CDR2: SNHLY and FYNNEI. The CDR3 extends over 15 amino acids. Trimming pared 2 bases from V and 1 base from J, leaving 9 bases between. CDR3: CASSEWGLSNQPQHF. The CDR3 bases are TGTGCCAGCAGTGAATGGGGGCTAAGCAATCAGCCCCAGCATTTT.

This clone was picked up one time. This sequence joins TRBV5-3 and TRBJ2-3; 9 bases are shared with TRBD2. TRBV5-3 counts as an open reading frame of uncertain function. The J segment lost 0 bases and the V segment lost 4 bases, leaving 12 bases of the junction unmatched. This CDR3 contains 18 residues. Here the CDR3 DNA reads TGTGCCAGAAGCACCGCTTCAGGGCTAGCGGGGAGCACAGATACGCAGTATTTT. This codes for CARSTASGLAGSTDTQYF.

This sequence joins TRBV19 and TRBJ2-7; 10 nucleotides line up with TRBD1. Germline V gene sequence: CDR1 LNHDA, CDR2 SQIVND (reference sequence). Germline trimming cut 8 bases from V and 6 bases from J; bases unmatched to any gene: 1. There are 11 residues in the CDR3. CDR3 bases: TGTGCCAGTCGGGACAGGGGCGAGCAGTACTTC. Amino acid sequence: CASRDRGEQYF.

In its sample, this clone was seen once. This chain joins TRBV3-1 (or the pseudogene TRBV3-2) and TRBJ1-5; D is possibly TRBD1 (6 bases). CDR1 is LGHDT and CDR2 is YNNKEL in the germline V gene (reference sequence). The CDR3 totals 14 residues. The ends were cut back, 4 bases at V and 7 bases at J, with 14 bases in the middle. The CDR3 spells CASSPRRTVQPQHF. The CDR3, as DNA: TGTGCCAGCAGCCCTCGAAGGACAGTACAGCCCCAGCATTTT.

V is TRBV28 and J is TRBJ2-7; 7 nucleotides align to TRBD2. Germline loops: CDR1 MDHEN, CDR2 SYDVKM. The trim removed 3 bases at V and 0 bases at J, leaving 8 bases unmatched. CDR3 length: 16 residues. CDR3 amino acids: CASSFWEGTSSYEQYF. DNA of the CDR3: TGTGCCAGCAGTTTTTGGGAGGGCACCAGCTCCTACGAGCAGTACTTC.

The J gene is TRBJ1-3, the V gene TRBV4-3; 7 positions agree with TRBD1. Germline lookup yields CDR1 LGHNA and CDR2 YSLEER. Trimming took 4 bases from V and 0 from J; bases not matched to a gene: 3. The CDR3 extends over 15 amino acids. CDR3 sequence reads: CASSPTGISGNTIYF. The CDR3 nucleotides are TGCGCCAGCAGCCCGACAGGGATCTCTGGAAACACCATATATTTT.

The V call is TRBV6-5, the J call TRBJ2-1; D gene unclear. This CDR3 has 11 residues. V shed 6 bases and J shed 4 bases, with 4 bases lying between them. Germline loops: CDR1 MNHEY, CDR2 SVGAGI. The CDR3 nucleotides read TGTGCCAGCAGCATTTACAATGAGCAGTTCTTC. Translated, it gives CASSIYNEQFF.

The rearrangement links TRBV6-5 to TRBJ2-6; 7 bases match TRBD1. The CDR3 length is 15 residues. Germline CDR1 MNHEY, CDR2 SVGAGI. V was pared by 5 bases and J by 2 bases, with 3 bases of the junction left unmatched. The CDR3 region has the DNA TGTGCCAGCAGTCCCGGACAGGCTGGGGCCAACGTCCTGACTTTC. Protein sequence: CASSPGQAGANVLTF.

This chain links TRBV2 with TRBJ2-1; D not resolved. This CDR3 comprises 11 residues. Germline lookup yields CDR1 SNHLY and CDR2 FYNNEI. The V end was cut by 7 bases, the J end by 6 bases, with 7 bases between. The CDR3 protein is CASTEVNEQFF. The CDR3 DNA reads TGTGCCAGCACCGAGGTCAATGAGCAGTTCTTC.

V is TRBV7-9 and J is TRBJ1-2, with 7 bases matching TRBD1. The junction had 5 bases not matched to a gene; V was cut back by 0 bases and J by 4 bases. This CDR3 region has 15 residues. Germline CDR1 SEHNR, CDR2 FQNEAQ (reference sequence). CDR3 nucleotide sequence: TGTGCCAGCAGCTTAGCCGGACAGGAGATCTATGGCTACACCTTC. It codes for CASSLAGQEIYGYTF.

This clone was observed a single time. The chain links TRBV10-3 to TRBJ1-5; D is unclear. Germline loops: CDR1 ENHRY, CDR2 SYGVKD. The V end was cut by 0 bases, the J end by 7 bases, with 19 bases between. This CDR3 spans 17 amino acids. DNA of the CDR3: TGTGCCATCAGTGAGTCAGCTGGTACGGGATATGCACAGCCCCAGCATTTT. Translating it yields CAISESAGTGYAQPQHF.

The gene calls are TRBV10-3 and TRBJ2-7; 9 positions agree with TRBD2. This CDR3 region has 15 residues. The V gene end was trimmed by 2 bases and the J gene end by 0 bases; junction bases not matched to a gene: 2. In germline, CDR1 is ENHRY, CDR2 SYGVKD. CDR3: CAISELAGSSYEQYF. CDR3 DNA sequence: TGTGCCATCAGTGAGCTAGCGGGAAGCTCCTACGAGCAGTACTTC.

For the CDR3, the DNA is TGTGCCTGGAGGGGAGCGGCGACCCAGTACTTC. Translating it yields CAWRGAATQYF. J is TRBJ2-5 and V is TRBV30; weak D call: TRBD2 (5 bases). The CDR3 spans 11 residues. Trimming stripped 3 bases from V and 7 bases from J, with 9 bases between. The V gene's germline CDR1 is GTSNPN and CDR2 SVGIG (reference sequence).

The gene calls are TRBV24-1 and TRBJ1-5; no definite D call. Germline V gene lookup returns CDR1 KGHDR and CDR2 SFDVKD. The CDR3 has 12 residues. Trimming took 3 bases from V and 4 from J, leaving 3 bases between them. The CDR3 coding sequence is TGTGCCACCAGTGATCCTAATCAGCCCCAGCATTTT. Encoded protein: CATSDPNQPQHF.